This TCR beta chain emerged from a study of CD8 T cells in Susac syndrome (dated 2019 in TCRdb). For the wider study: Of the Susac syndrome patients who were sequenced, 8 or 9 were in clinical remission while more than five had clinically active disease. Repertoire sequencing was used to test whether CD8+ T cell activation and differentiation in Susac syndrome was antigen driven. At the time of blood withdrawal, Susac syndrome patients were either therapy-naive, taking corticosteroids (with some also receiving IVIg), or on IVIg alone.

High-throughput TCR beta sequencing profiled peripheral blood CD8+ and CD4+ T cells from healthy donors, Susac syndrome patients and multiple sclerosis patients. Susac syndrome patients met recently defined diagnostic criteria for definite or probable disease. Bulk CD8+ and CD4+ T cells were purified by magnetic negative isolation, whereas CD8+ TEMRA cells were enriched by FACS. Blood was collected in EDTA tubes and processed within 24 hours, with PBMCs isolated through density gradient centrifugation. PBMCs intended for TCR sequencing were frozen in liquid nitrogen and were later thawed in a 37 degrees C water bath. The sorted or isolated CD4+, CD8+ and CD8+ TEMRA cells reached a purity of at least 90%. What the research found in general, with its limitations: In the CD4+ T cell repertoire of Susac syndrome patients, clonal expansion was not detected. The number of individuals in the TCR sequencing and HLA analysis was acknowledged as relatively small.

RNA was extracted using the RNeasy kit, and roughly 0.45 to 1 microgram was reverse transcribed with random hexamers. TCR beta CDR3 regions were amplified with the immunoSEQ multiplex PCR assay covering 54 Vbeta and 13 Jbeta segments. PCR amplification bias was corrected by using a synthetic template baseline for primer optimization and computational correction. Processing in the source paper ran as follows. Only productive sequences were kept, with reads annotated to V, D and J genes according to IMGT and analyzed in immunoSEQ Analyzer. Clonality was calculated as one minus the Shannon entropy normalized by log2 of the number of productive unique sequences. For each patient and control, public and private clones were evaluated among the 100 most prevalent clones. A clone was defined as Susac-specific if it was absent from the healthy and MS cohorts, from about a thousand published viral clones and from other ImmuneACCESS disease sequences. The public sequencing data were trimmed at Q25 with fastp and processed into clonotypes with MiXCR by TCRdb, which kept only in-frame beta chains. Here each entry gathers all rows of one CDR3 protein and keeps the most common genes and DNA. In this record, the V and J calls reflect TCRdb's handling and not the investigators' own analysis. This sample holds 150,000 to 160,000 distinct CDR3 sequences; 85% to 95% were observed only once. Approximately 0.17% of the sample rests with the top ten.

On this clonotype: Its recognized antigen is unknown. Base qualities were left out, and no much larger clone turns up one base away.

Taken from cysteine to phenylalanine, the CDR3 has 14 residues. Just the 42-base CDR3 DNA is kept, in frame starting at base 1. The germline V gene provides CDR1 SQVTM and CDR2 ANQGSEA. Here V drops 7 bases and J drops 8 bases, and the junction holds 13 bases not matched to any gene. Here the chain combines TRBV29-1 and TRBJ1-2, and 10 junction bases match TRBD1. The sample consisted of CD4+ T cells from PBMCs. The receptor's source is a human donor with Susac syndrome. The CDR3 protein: CSADRGSLGEGYTF. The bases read TGCAGCGCGGACAGGGGGAGCCTAGGGGAAGGCTACACCTTC.